This T cell receptor (beta chain) appears in the sequencing data of a study of T cell responses to AZD1222 COVID-19 vaccine. Study as a whole: Combined were second doses at about 4 or about 12 weeks.

V dropped 0 bases and J dropped 7 bases, with 7 bases sitting between them. The CDR3 extends over 14 amino acids. The V gene's germline CDR1 is SEHNR and CDR2 FQNEAQ (reference sequence). Clones were sequenced by immunoSEQ multiplex PCR, and TCRdb holds only the in-frame ones, with some missing. The sample records about 210,000 clones, 85% to 95% being singletons. The TCR sequence derives from an adult in good health. The sample was peripheral blood, taken on day 0 of AZD1222 vaccination. The rearrangement uses TRBV7-9 and TRBJ1-6; D not resolved. The CDR3: CASSLAGSNSPLHF. Written as DNA, the CDR3 is TGTGCCAGCAGCTTAGCAGGGTCCAATTCACCCCTCCACTTT.